The clone carrying this T cell receptor (beta chain) was detected many times. Its antigen is still unknown. The CDR3 is 15 amino acids. The germline V gene encodes CDR1 GTSNPN and CDR2 SVGIG (reference sequence). V shed 2 bases and J 12 bases; nucleotides not matched to a gene: 14. This sample was taken from a study of identical twins. Through template switching, a universal primer site was introduced, and the cDNA contained unique molecular identifiers. A single record per CDR3 protein comes from TCRdb applying MiXCR to the 5' RACE reads. The sample lists about 450,000 distinct CDR3 sequences, about 18% occurring once. Study findings and constraints: Where beta out-of-frame sequences were concerned, excess twin sharing was weaker. Within cord blood, abundant beta clonotypes carried fewer insertions, but memory repertoires showed no such trend. Part of the zero-insertion signal could reflect confounding by invariant MAIT and iNKT cells.

The chain recombines TRBV30 with TRBJ2-1, with 9 bases that match TRBD2. This sequence originates from a man aged 50 to 60 in good health. Sequencing used naive T cells sorted from blood. The CDR3: CAWSPGVAGAIRQFF. CDR3 in DNA: TGTGCCTGGAGTCCGGGAGTAGCGGGAGCTATAAGGCAGTTCTTC.